This entry concerns a single T cell receptor (beta chain). The data were taken from a study of cytomegalovirus exposure and HLA in healthy donors. This PCR relied on a set of 60 Vbeta primers and 13 Jbeta primers. Sequencing used immunoSEQ multiplex PCR; TCRdb keeps in-frame clones, though not all of them. The sample records fewer than 200,000 clones, around 79% being singletons. The TCR originated in a middle-aged woman in good health and CMV-seropositive. Sequencing was done on a sample of PBMCs.

CDR3 residues: CASSISRTGGIETQYF. The CDR3 DNA follows: TGTGCCAGTAGTATAAGCCGGACAGGGGGCATAGAGACCCAGTACTTC. V is TRBV19 and J is TRBJ2-5; 11 bases align to TRBD1. J lost 4 bases, V lost 2 bases, and 6 bases had no gene match. The germline V gene has CDR1 LNHDA and CDR2 SQIVND (reference sequence). This CDR3 region has 16 residues.